This paragraph reports one TCR beta chain. Its antigen is as yet unknown. J gave up 4 bases and V 0 bases, and 0 bases lay outside the gene matches. CDR3 size: 15 residues. Germline V gives CDR1 KGHSH, CDR2 LQKENI. An oligo carrying a UMI was ligated to the cDNA 3' end. First-round PCR used three to five cycles and beta primers RC1.1 and RC1.2 covering TRBC1 and TRBC2. TCRdb reprocessed the UMI-ligation and nested PCR reads with MiXCR, giving one entry per CDR3 protein. The sample lists 40,000 to 50,000 distinct CDR3 sequences, more than 15% seen once, with approximately 45% in the top ten. This sample was taken from a study of quantifying T cell responses using KT2 cells. Study-level information: Reverse transcription used primers in the TCR alpha and beta constant regions. Findings and caveats of the study: Counts of KT2 alpha and beta sequences rose linearly with the number of KT2 cells added.

The sample is PBMC spiked with counted cells of clone KT2. The sample comprised PBMCs spiked with cells of the T cell clone KT2. This clonotype was obtained from a human donor. This chain connects TRBV18 to TRBJ2-3; 11 bases line up with TRBD2. In DNA, the CDR3 is TGTGCCAGCTCACCACCACTAGCGGGGGCAGATACGCAGTATTTT. This codes for CASSPPLAGADTQYF.